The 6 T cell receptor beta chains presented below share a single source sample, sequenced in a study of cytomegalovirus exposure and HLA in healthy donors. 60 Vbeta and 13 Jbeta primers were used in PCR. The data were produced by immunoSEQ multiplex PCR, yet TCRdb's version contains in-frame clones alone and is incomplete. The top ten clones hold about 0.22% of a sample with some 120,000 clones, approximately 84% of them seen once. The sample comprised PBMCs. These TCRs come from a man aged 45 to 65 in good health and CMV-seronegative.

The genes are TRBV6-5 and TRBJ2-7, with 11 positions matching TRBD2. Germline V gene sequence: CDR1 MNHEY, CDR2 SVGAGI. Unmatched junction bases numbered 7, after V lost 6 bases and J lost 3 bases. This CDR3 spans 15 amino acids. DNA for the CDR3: TGTGCCAGCAGAAGATCGGGGACTAGCGGCTACGAGCAGTACTTC. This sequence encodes CASRRSGTSGYEQYF.

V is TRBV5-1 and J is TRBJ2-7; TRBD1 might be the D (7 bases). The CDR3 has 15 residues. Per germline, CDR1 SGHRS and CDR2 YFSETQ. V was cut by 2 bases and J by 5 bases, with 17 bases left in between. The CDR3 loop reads CASSLWRGQVDEQYF. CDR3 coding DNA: TGCGCCAGCAGCTTATGGAGGGGGCAGGTAGACGAGCAGTACTTC. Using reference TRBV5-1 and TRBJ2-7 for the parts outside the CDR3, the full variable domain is KAGVTQTPRYLIKTRGQQVTLSCSPISGHRSVSWYQQTPGQGLQFLFEYFSETQRNKGNFPGRFSGRQFSNSRSEMNVSTLELGDSALYLCASSLWRGQVDEQYFGPGTRLTVT.

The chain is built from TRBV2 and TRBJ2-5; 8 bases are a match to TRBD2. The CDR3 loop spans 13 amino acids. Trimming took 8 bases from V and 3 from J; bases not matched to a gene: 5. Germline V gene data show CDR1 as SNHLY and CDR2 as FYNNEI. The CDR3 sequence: CASGREGKETQYF. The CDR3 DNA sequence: TGTGCCAGCGGTCGGGAGGGGAAAGAGACCCAGTACTTC.

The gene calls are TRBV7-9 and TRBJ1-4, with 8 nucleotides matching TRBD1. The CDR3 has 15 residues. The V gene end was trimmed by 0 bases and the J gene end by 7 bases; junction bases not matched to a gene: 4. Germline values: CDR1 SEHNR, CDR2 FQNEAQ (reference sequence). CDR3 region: CASSLAGTGREKLFF. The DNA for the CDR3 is TGTGCCAGCAGCTTAGCTGGGACAGGACGTGAAAAACTGTTTTTT.

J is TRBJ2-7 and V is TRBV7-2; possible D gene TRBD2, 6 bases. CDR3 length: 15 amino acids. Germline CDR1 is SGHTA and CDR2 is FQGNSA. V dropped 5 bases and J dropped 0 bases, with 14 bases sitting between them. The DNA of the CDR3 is TGTGCCAGCAGCCCCGGCGGAGGGCTCTCCTACGAGCAGTACTTC. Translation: CASSPGGGLSYEQYF.

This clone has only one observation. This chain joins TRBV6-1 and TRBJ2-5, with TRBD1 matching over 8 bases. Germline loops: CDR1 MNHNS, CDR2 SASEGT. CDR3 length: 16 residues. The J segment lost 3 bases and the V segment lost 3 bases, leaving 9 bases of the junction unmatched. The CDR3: CASSEYGRGRKETQYF. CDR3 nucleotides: TGTGCCAGCAGTGAGTATGGCAGGGGGCGAAAAGAGACCCAGTACTTC.